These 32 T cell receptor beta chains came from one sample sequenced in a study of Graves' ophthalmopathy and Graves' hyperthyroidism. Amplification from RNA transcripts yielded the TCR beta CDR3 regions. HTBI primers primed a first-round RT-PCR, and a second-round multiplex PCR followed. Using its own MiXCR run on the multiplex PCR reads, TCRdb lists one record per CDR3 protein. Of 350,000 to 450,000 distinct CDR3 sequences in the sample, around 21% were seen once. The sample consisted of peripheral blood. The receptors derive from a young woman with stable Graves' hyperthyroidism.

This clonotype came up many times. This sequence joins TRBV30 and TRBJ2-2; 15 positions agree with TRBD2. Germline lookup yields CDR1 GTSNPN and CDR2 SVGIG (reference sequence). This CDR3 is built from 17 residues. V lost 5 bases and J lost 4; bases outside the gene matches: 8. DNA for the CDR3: TGTGCCTGGCGGACTAGCGGGAGGGCCGAAGGCACCGGGGAGCTGTTTTTT. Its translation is CAWRTSGRAEGTGELFF.

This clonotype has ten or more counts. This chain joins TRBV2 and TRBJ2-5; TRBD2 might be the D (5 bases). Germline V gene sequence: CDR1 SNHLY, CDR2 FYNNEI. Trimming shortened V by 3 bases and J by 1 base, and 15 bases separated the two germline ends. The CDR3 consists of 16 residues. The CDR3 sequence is CASSDESGISQETQYF. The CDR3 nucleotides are TGTGCCAGCAGTGACGAGAGCGGAATTAGCCAAGAGACCCAGTACTTC. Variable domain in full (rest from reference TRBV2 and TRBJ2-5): EPEVTQTPSHQVTQMGQEVILRCVPISNHLYFYWYRQILGQKVEFLVSFYNNEISEKSEIFDDQFSVERPDGSNFTLKIRSTKLEDSAMYFCASSDESGISQETQYFGPGTRLLVL.

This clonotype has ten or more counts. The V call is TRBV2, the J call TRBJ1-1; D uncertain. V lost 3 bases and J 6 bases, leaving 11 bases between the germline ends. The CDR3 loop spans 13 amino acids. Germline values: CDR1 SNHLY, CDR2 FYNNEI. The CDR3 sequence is CASSDPSGAEAFF. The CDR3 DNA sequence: TGTGCCAGCAGTGATCCAAGTGGGGCTGAAGCTTTCTTT.

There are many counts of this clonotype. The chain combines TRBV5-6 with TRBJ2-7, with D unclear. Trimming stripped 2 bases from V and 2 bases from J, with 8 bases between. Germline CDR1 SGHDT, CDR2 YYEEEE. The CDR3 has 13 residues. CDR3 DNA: TGTGCCAGCAGCTTATCCGTCCCCTACGAGCAGTACTTC. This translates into CASSLSVPYEQYF.

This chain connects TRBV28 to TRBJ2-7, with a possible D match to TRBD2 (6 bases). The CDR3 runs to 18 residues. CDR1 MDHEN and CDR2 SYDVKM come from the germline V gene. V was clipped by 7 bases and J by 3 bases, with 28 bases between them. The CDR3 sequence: CASTVSRRLVKGGYEQYF. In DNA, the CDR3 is TGTGCCAGCACCGTTAGCCGAAGACTAGTGAAAGGTGGCTACGAGCAGTACTTC.

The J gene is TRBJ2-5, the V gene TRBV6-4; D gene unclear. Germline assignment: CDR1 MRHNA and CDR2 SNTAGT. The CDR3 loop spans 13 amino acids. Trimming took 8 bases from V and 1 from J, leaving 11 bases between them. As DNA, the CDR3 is TGTGCCAGCCGGAGACGGGTCCAAGAGACCCAGTACTTC. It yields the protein CASRRRVQETQYF.

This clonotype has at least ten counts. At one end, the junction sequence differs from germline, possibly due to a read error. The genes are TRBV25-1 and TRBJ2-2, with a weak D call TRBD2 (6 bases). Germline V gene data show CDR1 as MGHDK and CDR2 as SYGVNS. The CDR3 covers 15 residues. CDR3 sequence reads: CASSEWTRGTGELFF. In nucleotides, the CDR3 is TGTGCCAGCAGTGAATGGACGCGGGGCACCGGAGAGCTGTTTTTT.

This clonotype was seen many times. The CDR3 loop reads CASVDRATEAFF. DNA for the CDR3: TGTGCCAGCGTTGACAGGGCCACTGAAGCTTTCTTT. This chain uses TRBV19 with TRBJ1-1, with 7 bases identical to TRBD1. CDR1 and CDR2 (germline): LNHDA, SQIVND (reference sequence). The CDR3 consists of 12 residues. J was trimmed by 4 bases and V by 9 bases; bases with no gene match: 5.

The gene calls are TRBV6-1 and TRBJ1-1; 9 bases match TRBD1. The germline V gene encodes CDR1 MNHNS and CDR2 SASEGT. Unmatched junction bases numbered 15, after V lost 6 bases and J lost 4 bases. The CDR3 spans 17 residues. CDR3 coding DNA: TGTGCCAGCAGCCCCCTCCCGGGACAGGGTAACGGCACTGAAGCTTTCTTT. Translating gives CASSPLPGQGNGTEAFF.

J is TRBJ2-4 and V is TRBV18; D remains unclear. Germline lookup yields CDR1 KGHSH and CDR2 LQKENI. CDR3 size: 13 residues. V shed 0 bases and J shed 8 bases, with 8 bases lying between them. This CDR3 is CASSPPGLDIQYF. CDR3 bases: TGTGCCAGCTCACCACCCGGTTTGGACATTCAGTACTTC. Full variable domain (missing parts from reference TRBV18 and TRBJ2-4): NAGVMQNPRHLVRRRGQEARLRCSPMKGHSHVYWYRQLPEEGLKFMVYLQKENIIDESGMPKERFSAEFPKEGPSILRIQQVVRGDSAAYFCASSPPGLDIQYFGAGTRLSVL.

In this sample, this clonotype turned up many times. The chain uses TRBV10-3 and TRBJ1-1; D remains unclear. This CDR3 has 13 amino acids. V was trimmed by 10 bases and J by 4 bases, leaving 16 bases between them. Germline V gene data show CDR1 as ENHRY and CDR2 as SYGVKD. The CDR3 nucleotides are TGTGCCACCCGGCCGGGGTTGGGCACTGAAGCTTTCTTT. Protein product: CATRPGLGTEAFF.

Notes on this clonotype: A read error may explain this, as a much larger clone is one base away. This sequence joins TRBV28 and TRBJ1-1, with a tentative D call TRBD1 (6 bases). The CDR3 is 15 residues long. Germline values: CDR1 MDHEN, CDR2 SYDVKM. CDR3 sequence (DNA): TGTGCCAGCAGTTTGCCGGGGGACATGAACGCTGAAGCTTTCTTT. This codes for CASSLPGDMNAEAFF. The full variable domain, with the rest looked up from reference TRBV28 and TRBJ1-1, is DVKVTQSSRYLVKRTGEKVFLECVQDMDHENMFWYRQDPGLGLRLIYFSYDVKMKEKGDIPEGYSVSREKKERFSLILESASTNQTSMYLCASSLPGDMNAEAFFGQGTRLTVV.

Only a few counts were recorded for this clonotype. The DNA of the CDR3 is TGTGCCAGCACCTTGGGGGGTAACGAGCAGTACTTC. Its protein is CASTLGGNEQYF. This chain uses TRBV28 with TRBJ2-7; D possibly corresponds to TRBD2 (6 bases). V lost 7 bases and J lost 5, with 12 bases in between. Germline V gene sequence: CDR1 MDHEN, CDR2 SYDVKM. The CDR3 is 12 amino acids.

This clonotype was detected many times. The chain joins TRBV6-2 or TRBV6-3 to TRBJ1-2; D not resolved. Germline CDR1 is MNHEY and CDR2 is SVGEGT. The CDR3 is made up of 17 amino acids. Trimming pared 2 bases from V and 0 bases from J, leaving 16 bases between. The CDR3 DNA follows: TGTGCCAGCAGTTACCCTGTGAGGACGTTAGCTAACTATGGCTACACCTTC. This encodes CASSYPVRTLANYGYTF.

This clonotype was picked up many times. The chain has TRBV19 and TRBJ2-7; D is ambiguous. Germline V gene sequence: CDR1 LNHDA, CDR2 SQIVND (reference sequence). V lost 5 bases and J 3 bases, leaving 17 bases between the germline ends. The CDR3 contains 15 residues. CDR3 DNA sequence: TGTGCCAGTAGTTCCATGGGCATGGTTGGCTACGAGCAGTACTTC. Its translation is CASSSMGMVGYEQYF. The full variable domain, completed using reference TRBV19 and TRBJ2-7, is DGGITQSPKYLFRKEGQNVTLSCEQNLNHDAMYWYRQDPGQGLRLIYYSQIVNDFQKGDIAEGYSVSREKKESFPLTVTSAQKNPTAFYLCASSSMGMVGYEQYFGPGTRLTVT.

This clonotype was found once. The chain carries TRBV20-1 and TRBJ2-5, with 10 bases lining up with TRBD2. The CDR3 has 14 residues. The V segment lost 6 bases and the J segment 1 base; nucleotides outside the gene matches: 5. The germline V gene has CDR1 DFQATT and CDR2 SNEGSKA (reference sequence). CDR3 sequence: CSARTSGRQETQYF. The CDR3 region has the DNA TGCAGTGCCAGGACTAGCGGACGCCAAGAGACCCAGTACTTC.

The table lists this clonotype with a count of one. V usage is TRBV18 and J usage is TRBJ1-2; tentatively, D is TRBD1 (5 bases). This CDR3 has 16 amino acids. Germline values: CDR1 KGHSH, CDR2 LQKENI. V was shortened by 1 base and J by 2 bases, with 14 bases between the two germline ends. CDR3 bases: TGTGCCAGCTCACCACGGGCAGGGATGGGAAACTATGGCTACACCTTC. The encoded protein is CASSPRAGMGNYGYTF.

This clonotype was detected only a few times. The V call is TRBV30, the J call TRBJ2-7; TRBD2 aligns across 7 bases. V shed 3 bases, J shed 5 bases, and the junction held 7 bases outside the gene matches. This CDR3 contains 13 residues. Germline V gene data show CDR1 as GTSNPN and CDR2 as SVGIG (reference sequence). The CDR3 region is CAWRGEGRHEQYF. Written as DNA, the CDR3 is TGTGCCTGGAGGGGGGAGGGCCGACACGAGCAGTACTTC.

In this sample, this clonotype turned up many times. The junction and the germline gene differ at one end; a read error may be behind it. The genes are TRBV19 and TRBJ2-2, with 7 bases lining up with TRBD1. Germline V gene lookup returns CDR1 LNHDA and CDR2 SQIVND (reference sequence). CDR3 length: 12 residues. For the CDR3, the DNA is TGTGCCAGCAGGGGGAACTCCGGGGAGCTGTTTTTT. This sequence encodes CASRGNSGELFF. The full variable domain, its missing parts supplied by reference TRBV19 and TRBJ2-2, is DGGITQSPKYLFRKEGQNVTLSCEQNLNHDAMYWYRQDPGQGLRLIYYSQIVNDFQKGDIAEGYSVSREKKESFPLTVTSAQKNPTAFYLCASRGNSGELFFGEGSRLTVL.

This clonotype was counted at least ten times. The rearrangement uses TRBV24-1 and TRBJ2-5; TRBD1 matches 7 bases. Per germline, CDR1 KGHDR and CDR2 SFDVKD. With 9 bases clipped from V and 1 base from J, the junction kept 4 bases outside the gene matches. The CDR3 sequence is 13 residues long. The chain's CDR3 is CATGRQGQETQYF. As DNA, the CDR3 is TGTGCCACCGGCAGACAGGGCCAAGAGACCCAGTACTTC.

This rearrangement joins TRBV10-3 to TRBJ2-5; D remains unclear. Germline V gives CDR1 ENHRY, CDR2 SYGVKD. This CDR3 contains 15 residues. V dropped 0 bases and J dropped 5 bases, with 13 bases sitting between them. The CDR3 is CAISESISRLETQYF. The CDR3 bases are TGTGCCATCAGTGAGTCGATTAGCAGGTTGGAGACCCAGTACTTC.

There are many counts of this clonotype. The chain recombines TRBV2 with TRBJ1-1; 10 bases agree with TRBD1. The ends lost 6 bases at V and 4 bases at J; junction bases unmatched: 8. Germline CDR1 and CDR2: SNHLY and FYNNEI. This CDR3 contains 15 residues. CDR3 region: CASSKATGGATEAFF. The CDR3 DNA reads TGTGCCAGCAGCAAAGCGACAGGGGGCGCCACTGAAGCTTTCTTT.

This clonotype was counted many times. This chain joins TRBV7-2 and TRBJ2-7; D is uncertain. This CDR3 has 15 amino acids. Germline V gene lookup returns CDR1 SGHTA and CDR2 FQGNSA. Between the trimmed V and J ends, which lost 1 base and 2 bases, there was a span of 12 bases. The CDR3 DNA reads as TGTGCCAGCAGCTTAGTGTCTAACGGGCCCTACGAGCAGTACTTC. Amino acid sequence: CASSLVSNGPYEQYF.

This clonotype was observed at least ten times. The CDR3 reads CASRRWGSRETQYF. CDR3 sequence (DNA): TGTGCCAGCAGGAGATGGGGGAGTAGGGAGACCCAGTACTTC. This chain connects TRBV6-5 to TRBJ2-5, with D tentatively TRBD1 or TRBD2 (5 bases each). V gave up 6 bases and J gave up 5 bases, with 16 bases separating them. The CDR3 is 14 amino acids. Germline-derived CDR1 and CDR2 are MNHEY and SVGAGI.

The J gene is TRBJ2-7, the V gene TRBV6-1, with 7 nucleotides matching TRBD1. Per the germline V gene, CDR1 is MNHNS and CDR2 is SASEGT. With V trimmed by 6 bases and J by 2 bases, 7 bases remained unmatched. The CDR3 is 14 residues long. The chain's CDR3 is CASRRQGPTYEQYF. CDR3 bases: TGTGCCAGCAGGCGACAGGGTCCGACCTACGAGCAGTACTTC.

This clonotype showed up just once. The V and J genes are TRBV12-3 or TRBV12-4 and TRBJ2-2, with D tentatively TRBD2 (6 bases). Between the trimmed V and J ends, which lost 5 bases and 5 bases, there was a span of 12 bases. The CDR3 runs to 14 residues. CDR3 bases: TGTGCCAGCAGTCCTCGGAGGGCGACCGGGGAGCTGTTTTTT. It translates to CASSPRRATGELFF.

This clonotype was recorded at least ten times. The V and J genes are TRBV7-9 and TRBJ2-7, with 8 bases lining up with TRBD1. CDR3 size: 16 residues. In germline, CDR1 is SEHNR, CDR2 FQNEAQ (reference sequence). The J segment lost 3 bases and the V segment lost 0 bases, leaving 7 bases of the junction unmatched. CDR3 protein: CASSLAGQGTLYEQYF. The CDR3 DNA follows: TGTGCCAGCAGCTTAGCAGGACAGGGAACTCTCTACGAGCAGTACTTC.

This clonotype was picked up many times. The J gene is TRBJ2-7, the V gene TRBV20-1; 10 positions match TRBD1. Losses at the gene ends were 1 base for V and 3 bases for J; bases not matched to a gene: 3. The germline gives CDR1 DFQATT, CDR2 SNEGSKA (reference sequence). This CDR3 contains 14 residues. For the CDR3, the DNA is TGCAGTGCTAGAGCGGGACAGGGGATCTACGAGCAGTACTTC. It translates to CSARAGQGIYEQYF.

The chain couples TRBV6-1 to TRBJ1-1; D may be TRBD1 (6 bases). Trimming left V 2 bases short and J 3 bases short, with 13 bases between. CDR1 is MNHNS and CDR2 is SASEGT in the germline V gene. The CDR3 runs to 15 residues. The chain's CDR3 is CASSETGAVDTEAFF. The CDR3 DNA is TGTGCCAGCAGTGAAACGGGGGCTGTGGACACTGAAGCTTTCTTT.

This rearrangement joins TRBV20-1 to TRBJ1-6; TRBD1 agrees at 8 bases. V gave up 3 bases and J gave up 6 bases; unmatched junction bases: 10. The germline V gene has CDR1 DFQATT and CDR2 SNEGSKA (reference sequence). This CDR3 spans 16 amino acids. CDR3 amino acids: CSARAGTGLFNSPLHF. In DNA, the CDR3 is TGCAGTGCTAGGGCCGGGACAGGCCTTTTTAATTCACCCCTCCACTTT.

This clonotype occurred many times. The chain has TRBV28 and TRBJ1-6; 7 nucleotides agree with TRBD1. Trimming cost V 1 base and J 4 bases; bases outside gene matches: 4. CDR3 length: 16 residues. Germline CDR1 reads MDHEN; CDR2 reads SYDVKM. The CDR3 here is CASSLLRGQYNSPLHF. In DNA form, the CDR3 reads TGTGCCAGCAGTTTATTGAGGGGACAGTATAATTCACCCCTCCACTTT.

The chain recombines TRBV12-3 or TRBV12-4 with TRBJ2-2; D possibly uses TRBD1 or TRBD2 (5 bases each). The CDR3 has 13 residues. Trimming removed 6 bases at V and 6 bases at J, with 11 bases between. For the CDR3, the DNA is TGTGCCAGCAGACAGGACTTATCCGGGGAGCTGTTTTTT. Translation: CASRQDLSGELFF.